The T cell receptor beta chain described here comes from a study of shared clonotypes between healthy human individuals. Study observations and caveats: The represented genetic and exposure-history diversity was limited by the small number of donors. Researchers sampled only blood; tissue repertoires likely differ.

Comments on this clone: Its antigen is currently unknown.

TCRdb's copy holds only in-frame clones and misses some; the assay was immunoSEQ multiplex PCR. Of around 2.1 million clones listed, under 95% are singletons. This CDR3 comprises 13 residues. Germline values: CDR1 MNHEY, CDR2 SVGAGI. The V end was cut by 4 bases, the J end by 5 bases, with 11 bases between. Naive CD8 isolation took CD45RO-negative cells positively selected for CCR7 and excluded terminally differentiated effector memory CD45RA+ cells. The sequence derives from a man between 18 and 35 years old in good health. Some clones in this sample may be carry-over from other donors' samples. This chain links TRBV6-5 with TRBJ2-5; D is unresolved. The sequenced sample was naive CD8+ T cells from PBMCs. The CDR3 coding sequence is TGTGCCAGCAGTTTGTCCCGGGTGGAGACCCAGTACTTC. This codes for CASSLSRVETQYF.